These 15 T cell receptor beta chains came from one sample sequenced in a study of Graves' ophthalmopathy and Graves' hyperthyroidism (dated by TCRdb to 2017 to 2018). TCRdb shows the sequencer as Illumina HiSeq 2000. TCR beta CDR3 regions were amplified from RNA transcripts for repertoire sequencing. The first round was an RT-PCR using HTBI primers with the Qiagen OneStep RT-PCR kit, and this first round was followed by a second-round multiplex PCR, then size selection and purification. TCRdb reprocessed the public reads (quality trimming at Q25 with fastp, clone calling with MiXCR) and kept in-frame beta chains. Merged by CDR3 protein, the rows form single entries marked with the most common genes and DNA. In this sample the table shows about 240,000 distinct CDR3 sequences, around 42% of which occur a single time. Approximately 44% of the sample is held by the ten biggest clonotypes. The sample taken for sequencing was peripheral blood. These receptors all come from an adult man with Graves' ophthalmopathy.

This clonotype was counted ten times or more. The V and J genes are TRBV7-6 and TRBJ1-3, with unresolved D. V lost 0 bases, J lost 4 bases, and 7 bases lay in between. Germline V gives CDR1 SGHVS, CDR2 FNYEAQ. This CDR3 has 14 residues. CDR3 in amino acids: CASSLAQLGNTIYF. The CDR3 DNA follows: TGTGCCAGCAGCTTAGCGCAGCTCGGAAACACCATATATTTT.

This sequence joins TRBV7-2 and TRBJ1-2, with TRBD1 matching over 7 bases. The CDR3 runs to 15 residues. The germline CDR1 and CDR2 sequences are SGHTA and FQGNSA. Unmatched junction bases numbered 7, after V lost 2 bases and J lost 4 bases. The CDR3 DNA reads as TGTGCCAGCAGCTTACTCAGGGACAGCCTCTATGGCTACACCTTC. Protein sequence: CASSLLRDSLYGYTF.

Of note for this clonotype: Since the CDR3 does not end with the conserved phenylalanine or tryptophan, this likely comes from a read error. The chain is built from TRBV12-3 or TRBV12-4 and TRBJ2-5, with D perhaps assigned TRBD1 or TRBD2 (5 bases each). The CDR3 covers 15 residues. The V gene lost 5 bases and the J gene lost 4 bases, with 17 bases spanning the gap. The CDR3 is CASSEDGTEGETQYS. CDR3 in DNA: TGTGCCAGCAGTGAAGACGGGACGGAAGGAGAGACCCAGTACTCC.

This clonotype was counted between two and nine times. CDR3 sequence reads: CASRAGGNTGELFF. The CDR3, as DNA: TGTGCCAGCCGCGCGGGGGGAAACACCGGGGAGCTGTTTTTT. The chain carries TRBV7-2 and TRBJ2-2; 8 nucleotides match TRBD2. Unmatched junction bases numbered 4, after V lost 8 bases and J lost 2 bases. Germline V gene sequence: CDR1 SGHTA, CDR2 FQGNSA. CDR3 length equals 14 residues.

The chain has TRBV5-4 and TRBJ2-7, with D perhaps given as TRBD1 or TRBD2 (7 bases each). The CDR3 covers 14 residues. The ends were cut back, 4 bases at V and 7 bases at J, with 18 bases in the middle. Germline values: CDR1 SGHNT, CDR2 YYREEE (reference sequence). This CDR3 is CASSLHPGGDEQYF. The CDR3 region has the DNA TGTGCCAGCAGCCTCCACCCAGGGGGGGATGAGCAGTACTTC.

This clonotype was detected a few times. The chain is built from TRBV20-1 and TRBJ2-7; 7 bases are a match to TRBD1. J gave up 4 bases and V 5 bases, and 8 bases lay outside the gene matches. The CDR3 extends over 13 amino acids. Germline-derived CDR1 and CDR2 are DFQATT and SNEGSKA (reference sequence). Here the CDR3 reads CSAGVGTVYEQYF. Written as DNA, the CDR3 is TGCAGTGCTGGGGTTGGGACAGTGTACGAGCAGTACTTC.

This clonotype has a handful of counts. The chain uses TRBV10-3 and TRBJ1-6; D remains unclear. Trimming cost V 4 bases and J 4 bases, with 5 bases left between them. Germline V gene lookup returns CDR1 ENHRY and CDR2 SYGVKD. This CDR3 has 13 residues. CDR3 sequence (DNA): TGTGCCATCAGTGCGGAGTATAATTCACCCCTCCACTTT. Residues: CAISAEYNSPLHF.

The CDR3 coding sequence is TGCAGTGCTAGAGTGATTCACTTGGGGCGGGAGGGTCAAGAGACCCAGTACTTC. As protein: CSARVIHLGREGQETQYF. J is TRBJ2-5 and V is TRBV20-1, with TRBD2 matching over 9 bases. The V gene end was trimmed by 1 base and the J gene end by 2 bases; junction bases not matched to a gene: 14. From germline, CDR1 is DFQATT and CDR2 SNEGSKA (reference sequence). CDR3 length equals 18 residues.

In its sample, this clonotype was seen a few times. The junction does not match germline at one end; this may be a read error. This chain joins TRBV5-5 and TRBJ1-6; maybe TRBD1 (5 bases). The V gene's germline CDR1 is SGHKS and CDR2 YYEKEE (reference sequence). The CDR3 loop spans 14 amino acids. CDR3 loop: CASSFGTLGSPLHF. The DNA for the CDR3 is TGCGCCAGCAGCTTCGGGACCTTGGGCTCACCCCTCCACTTT.

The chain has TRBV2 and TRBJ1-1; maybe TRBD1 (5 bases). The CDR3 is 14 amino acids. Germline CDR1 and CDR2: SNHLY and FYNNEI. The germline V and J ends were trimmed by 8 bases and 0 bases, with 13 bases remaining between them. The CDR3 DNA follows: TGTGCCAGCGGTAATTGGGGACTGAACACTGAAGCTTTCTTT. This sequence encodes CASGNWGLNTEAFF.

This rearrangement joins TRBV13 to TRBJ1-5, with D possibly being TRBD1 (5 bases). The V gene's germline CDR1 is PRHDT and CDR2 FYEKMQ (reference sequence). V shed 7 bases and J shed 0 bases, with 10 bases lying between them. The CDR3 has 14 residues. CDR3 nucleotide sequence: TGTGCCAGCACGGGGGGGATTAGCAATCAGCCCCAGCATTTT. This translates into CASTGGISNQPQHF.

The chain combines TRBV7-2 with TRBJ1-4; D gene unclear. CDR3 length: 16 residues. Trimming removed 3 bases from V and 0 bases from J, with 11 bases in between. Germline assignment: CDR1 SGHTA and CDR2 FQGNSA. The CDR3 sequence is CASSLETAPTNEKLFF. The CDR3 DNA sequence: TGTGCCAGCAGCTTGGAAACAGCTCCAACTAATGAAAAACTGTTTTTT.

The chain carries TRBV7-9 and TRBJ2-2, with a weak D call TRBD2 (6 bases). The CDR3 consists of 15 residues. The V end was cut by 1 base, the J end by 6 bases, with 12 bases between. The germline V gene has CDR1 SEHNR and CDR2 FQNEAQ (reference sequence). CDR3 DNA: TGTGCCAGCAGCTTAGTTGAAGGAGGGTCCGGGGAGCTGTTTTTT. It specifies CASSLVEGGSGELFF. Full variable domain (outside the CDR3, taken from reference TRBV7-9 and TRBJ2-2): DTGVSQNPRHKITKRGQNVTFRCDPISEHNRLYWYRQTLGQGPEFLTYFQNEAQLEKSRLLSDRFSAERPKGSFSTLEIQRTEQGDSAMYLCASSLVEGGSGELFFGEGSRLTVL.

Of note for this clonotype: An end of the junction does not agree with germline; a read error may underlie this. The CDR3 nucleotides are TGTGCCAGCAGTTCAGGCAGGGGAGCCTACGAGCAGTACTTC. It translates to CASSSGRGAYEQYF. The rearrangement joins TRBV10-3 to TRBJ2-7; TRBD1 is a possible D gene (6 bases). Germline-derived CDR1 and CDR2 are ENHRY and SYGVKD. The CDR3 sequence is 14 residues long.

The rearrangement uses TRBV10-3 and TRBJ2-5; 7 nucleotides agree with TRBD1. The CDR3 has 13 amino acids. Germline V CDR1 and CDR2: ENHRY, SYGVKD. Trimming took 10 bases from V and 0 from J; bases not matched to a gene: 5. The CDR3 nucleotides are TGTGCCAGTCAAGGGGGCCACCAAGAGACCCAGTACTTC. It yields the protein CASQGGHQETQYF.